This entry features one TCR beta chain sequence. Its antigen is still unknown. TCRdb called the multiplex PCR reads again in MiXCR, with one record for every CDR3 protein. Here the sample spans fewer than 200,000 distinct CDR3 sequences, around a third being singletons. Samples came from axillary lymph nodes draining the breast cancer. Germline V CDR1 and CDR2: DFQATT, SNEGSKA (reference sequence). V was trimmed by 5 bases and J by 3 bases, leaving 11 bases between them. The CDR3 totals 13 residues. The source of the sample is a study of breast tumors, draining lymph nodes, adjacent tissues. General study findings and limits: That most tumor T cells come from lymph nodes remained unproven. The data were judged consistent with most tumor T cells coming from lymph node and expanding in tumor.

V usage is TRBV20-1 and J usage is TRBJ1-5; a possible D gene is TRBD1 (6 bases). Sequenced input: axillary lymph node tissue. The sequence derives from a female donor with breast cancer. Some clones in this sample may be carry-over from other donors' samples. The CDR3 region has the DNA TGCAGTGCTCAGGGGCGTATCAATCAGCCCCAGCATTTT. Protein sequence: CSAQGRINQPQHF.